These 22 T cell receptor beta chains share one sample of origin, sequenced in a study of blood T cell repertoires in COVID-19. TCRdb's table, derived via immunoSEQ multiplex PCR, lists solely in-frame clones and lacks some. The sample lists approximately 210,000 clones, around 85% occurring once. Sequences were obtained from peripheral blood. These receptors originate from a man in his 60s with COVID-19, enrolled during active disease.

The DNA for the CDR3 is TGTGCCAGCAGTTACTCAGGGACAGGATGGCATAATTCACCCCTCCACTTT. Encoded protein: CASSYSGTGWHNSPLHF. The chain combines TRBV6-2 or TRBV6-3 with TRBJ1-6, with 8 bases aligning to TRBD1. CDR3 length: 17 amino acids. From germline, CDR1 is MNHEY and CDR2 SVGEGT. V was clipped by 0 bases and J by 5 bases; unmatched bases: 6.

This chain links TRBV6-5 with TRBJ2-7; D perhaps matches TRBD1 (6 bases). Germline V gene sequence: CDR1 MNHEY, CDR2 SVGAGI. Deletions cut 5 bases from V and 6 bases from J, with 8 bases between. This CDR3 region has 11 residues. CDR3 coding DNA: TGTGCCAGCAGTACCAGGGGCGAGCAGTACTTC. Protein sequence: CASSTRGEQYF.

The CDR3 loop is CASIEDRGITGELFF. The CDR3 bases are TGTGCCAGCATCGAGGACAGGGGGATCACCGGGGAGCTGTTTTTT. V is TRBV2 and J is TRBJ2-2; 10 bases align to TRBD1. Germline loops: CDR1 SNHLY, CDR2 FYNNEI. CDR3 length: 15 residues. Trimming took 7 bases from V and 4 from J; bases not matched to a gene: 6.

The chain carries TRBV6-5 and TRBJ2-7; 12 bases are a match to TRBD1. The germline V gene has CDR1 MNHEY and CDR2 SVGAGI. With V trimmed by 2 bases and J by 3 bases, 2 bases remained unmatched. The CDR3 is 15 residues long. As DNA, the CDR3 is TGTGCCAGCAGTTACGGGACAGGGGGCGTCTACGAGCAGTACTTC. It translates to CASSYGTGGVYEQYF.

The genes are TRBV2 and TRBJ2-7, with 8 bases identical to TRBD1. The CDR3 has 13 amino acids. CDR1 and CDR2 (germline): SNHLY, FYNNEI. Germline trimming cut 5 bases from V and 4 bases from J; bases unmatched to any gene: 4. Written as DNA, the CDR3 is TGTGCCAGCAGTTGGCAGGGGGCGTACGAGCAGTACTTC. It specifies CASSWQGAYEQYF.

The chain joins TRBV3-1 (or the pseudogene TRBV3-2) to TRBJ1-1; D is ambiguous. Trimming pared 3 bases from V and 0 bases from J, leaving 11 bases between. This CDR3 region has 15 residues. CDR1 is LGHDT and CDR2 is YNNKEL in the germline V gene (reference sequence). CDR3 coding DNA: TGTGCCAGCAGCCATGAGGGAACTCTGAACACTGAAGCTTTCTTT. Residues: CASSHEGTLNTEAFF.

The chain is built from TRBV5-6 and TRBJ2-7, with 8 bases lining up with TRBD1. Germline CDR1 and CDR2: SGHDT and YYEEEE. There are 15 residues in the CDR3. J gave up 5 bases and V 5 bases, and 12 bases lay outside the gene matches. As DNA, the CDR3 is TGTGCCAGCAGAGACGGGGGACAGGCTTCCCACGAGCAGTACTTC. Translating gives CASRDGGQASHEQYF.

The rearrangement uses TRBV5-6 and TRBJ2-3; tentatively, D is TRBD1 (5 bases). Germline lookup yields CDR1 SGHDT and CDR2 YYEEEE. Trimming left V 4 bases short and J 1 base short, with 19 bases between. The CDR3 covers 17 residues. As DNA, the CDR3 is TGTGCCAGCAGCCCACCGTGGGGCACCCGGGGCACAGATACGCAGTATTTT. Translation gives CASSPPWGTRGTDTQYF.

As to this clone: Other DNA sequences from this sample encode an identical CDR3 as well. The chain recombines TRBV28 with TRBJ1-5; TRBD1 matches 9 bases. Germline V gene data show CDR1 as MDHEN and CDR2 as SYDVKM. The CDR3 has 15 residues. The V gene end was trimmed by 6 bases and the J gene end by 3 bases; junction bases not matched to a gene: 6. The CDR3 protein is CASRTGTGYNQPQHF. For the CDR3, the DNA is TGTGCCAGCAGGACCGGGACAGGGTACAATCAGCCCCAGCATTTT.

This clone has a handful of counts. J is TRBJ1-4 and V is TRBV5-4; D might be TRBD1 (6 bases). Germline CDR1 and CDR2: SGHNT and YYREEE (reference sequence). Deletions cut 0 bases from V and 7 bases from J, with 16 bases between. The CDR3 contains 16 residues. In DNA, the CDR3 is TGTGCCAGCAGCTTGGGGGGGCGGGTCGATTTTGAAAAACTGTTTTTT. Its protein is CASSLGGRVDFEKLFF. Together with reference TRBV5-4 and TRBJ1-4, the CDR3 gives the full variable domain: ETGVTQSPTHLIKTRGQQVTLRCSSQSGHNTVSWYQQALGQGPQFIFQYYREEENGRGNFPPRFSGLQFPNYSSELNVNALELDDSALYLCASSLGGRVDFEKLFFGSGTQLSVL.

Notes on this clone: The junction departs from germline at one end; a sequencing error may be responsible. CDR3 sequence (DNA): TGCGCCAGCAGCCTCTCGGGCGGGGGTACGCGGTATTTT. Translating it yields CASSLSGGGTRYF. The chain recombines TRBV4-1 with TRBJ2-3, with 7 bases identical to TRBD2. Germline CDR1 is MGHRA and CDR2 is YSYEKL. CDR3 size: 13 residues.

The chain is built from TRBV7-2 and TRBJ1-2; maybe TRBD1 (5 bases). V gave up 1 base and J gave up 4 bases, with 13 bases separating them. The germline CDR1 and CDR2 sequences are SGHTA and FQGNSA. The CDR3 has 15 residues. The DNA of the CDR3 is TGTGCCAGCAGCTTAGAGTCAGGGCTTGGCTATGGCTACACCTTC. Amino acid sequence: CASSLESGLGYGYTF.

This clone is a singleton in its sample. The chain joins TRBV19 to TRBJ1-2; no firm D call. V was shortened by 3 bases and J by 3 bases, with 8 bases between the two germline ends. Germline assignment: CDR1 LNHDA and CDR2 SQIVND (reference sequence). This CDR3 is 13 amino acids long. The CDR3 is CASSILADYGYTF. The DNA for the CDR3 is TGTGCCAGTAGTATCTTGGCGGACTATGGCTACACCTTC.

The chain uses TRBV9 and TRBJ2-1; 8 nucleotides line up with TRBD2. The CDR3 has 16 residues. The V gene's germline CDR1 is SGDLS and CDR2 YYNGEE. The ends lost 5 bases at V and 0 bases at J; junction bases unmatched: 7. CDR3 DNA: TGTGCCAGCAGTCGATCAAGCGGGAGCTCCTACAATGAGCAGTTCTTC. Translating gives CASSRSSGSSYNEQFF.

J is TRBJ1-5 and V is TRBV2, with a possible D match to TRBD1 (6 bases). Germline CDR1 is SNHLY and CDR2 is FYNNEI. Deletions cut 5 bases from V and 3 bases from J, with 11 bases between. There are 14 residues in the CDR3. The CDR3 protein is CASSTTGYNQPQHF. The CDR3 region has the DNA TGTGCCAGCAGTACCACAGGGTACAATCAGCCCCAGCATTTT.

The V gene is TRBV7-9, the J gene TRBJ2-7; TRBD2 matches 14 bases. Germline values: CDR1 SEHNR, CDR2 FQNEAQ (reference sequence). The CDR3 runs 16 residues. J lost 6 bases, V lost 0 bases, and 4 bases had no gene match. The CDR3: CASSLAAGTSGSEQYF. In DNA, the CDR3 is TGTGCCAGCAGCTTAGCGGCCGGGACTAGCGGGAGCGAGCAGTACTTC.

The chain carries TRBV3-1 (or the pseudogene TRBV3-2) and TRBJ2-3; 12 nucleotides line up with TRBD2. This CDR3 comprises 19 residues. With 0 bases clipped from V and 3 bases from J, the junction kept 10 bases outside the gene matches. The germline V gene encodes CDR1 LGHDT and CDR2 YNNKEL (reference sequence). The CDR3 reads CASSQDRASGRAWTDTQYF. For the CDR3, the DNA is TGTGCCAGCAGCCAAGATCGGGCTAGCGGGAGGGCCTGGACAGATACGCAGTATTTT.

This chain links TRBV4-2 with TRBJ2-7, with D possibly matching TRBD2 (6 bases). The V gene lost 8 bases and the J gene lost 4 bases, with 24 bases spanning the gap. This CDR3 contains 16 residues. Germline V CDR1 and CDR2: LGHNA, YNFKEQ. The CDR3 nucleotides read TGTGCCAGCCGCCGAGAGTTCCGGGAGTCGGTTTACGAGCAGTACTTC. It encodes CASRREFRESVYEQYF.

CDR3 nucleotides: TGTGCCAGCAGTTGGAGGGCGGATGAAAAACTGTTTTTT. It is translated as CASSWRADEKLFF. The V and J genes are TRBV12-3 or TRBV12-4 and TRBJ1-4, with D hard to call. Trimming shortened V by 4 bases and J by 6 bases, and 9 bases separated the two germline ends. This CDR3 has 13 amino acids.

V and J are TRBV4-1 and TRBJ1-1; no definite D call. This CDR3 has 14 amino acids. V lost 1 base and J 5 bases, leaving 11 bases between the germline ends. Germline-derived CDR1 and CDR2 are MGHRA and YSYEKL. CDR3 sequence: CASSQVATGTEAFF. The CDR3 DNA reads as TGCGCCAGCAGCCAAGTCGCGACGGGTACTGAAGCTTTCTTT.

This clone showed up just once. The chain links TRBV5-1 to TRBJ2-7; D might be TRBD2 (6 bases). Germline V gives CDR1 SGHRS, CDR2 YFSETQ. The germline V and J ends were trimmed by 9 bases and 0 bases, with 16 bases remaining between them. CDR3 size: 14 residues. CDR3 DNA sequence: TGCGCCACTTCGTCCGGGGGAATCTCCTACGAGCAGTACTTC. Translated: CATSSGGISYEQYF.

This sequence joins TRBV6-5 and TRBJ2-1, with no clear D. This CDR3 spans 12 amino acids. Trimming shortened V by 6 bases and J by 0 bases, and 3 bases separated the two germline ends. Germline assignment: CDR1 MNHEY and CDR2 SVGAGI. Here the CDR3 reads CASSLSYNEQFF. CDR3 nucleotides: TGTGCCAGCAGCCTCTCCTACAATGAGCAGTTCTTC.